The TCR beta chain described here comes from a study of tumor-infiltrating lymphocytes in primary liver carcinoma. As for the study in general: Regardless of tissue type, samples showed similar yields of roughly 3.5 to 7.13 million productive TCRbeta reads.

It was from 20-30 mg of unsorted bulk tissue that RNA and DNA were co-extracted. Surgical resection was used to treat these primary liver carcinoma patients. Chronic HBV infection was present in the patients, who were treatment-naive. Each individual tumor supplied samples from five separate regions. Total RNA amounting to about 520 ng was the source from which TCR beta cDNA was made with a constant-region primer. Researchers made the TCR beta libraries by running three nested multiplex PCR rounds with slightly modified ARM-PCR. The two initial PCR rounds, nine to eleven cycles each, used TRBV1-TRBV30 forward and C-beta reverse primers. TCRdb recomputed calls from the multiplex PCR reads with MiXCR, one row per CDR3 protein. This table has roughly 80,000 distinct CDR3 sequences, 70% to 80% appearing once. This clonotype was counted many times. The junction had 4 bases not matched to a gene; V was cut back by 4 bases and J by 6 bases. The CDR3 is 14 residues long. CDR1 and CDR2 (germline): SGHDN, FVKESK.

The J gene is TRBJ2-2, the V gene TRBV14; 8 nucleotides agree with TRBD2. Sequenced material: liver tumor tissue from sampling region 4. Subset noted: tumor region T4, right-lateral pole. The sequence derives from a woman aged 55-75 years with primary liver carcinoma and hepatitis B virus infection. The CDR3, as DNA: TGTGCCAGCAGCCTGGGACTAGTGGCCGGGGAGCTGTTTTTT. Amino acid sequence: CASSLGLVAGELFF.